This T cell receptor beta chain stems from a study of T cell responses to AZD1222 COVID-19 vaccine. For the study at large: Pooled together were second doses at about 4 or about 12 weeks. Study-level findings and limits: Clonal diversity was possibly underestimated, and the donors were mostly white British, with more females. Just a handful of AZD1222 recipients were seropositive at baseline.

For this clone: Its specificity is not known.

Libraries were prepared by immunoSEQ multiplex PCR; TCRdb keeps only in-frame clonotypes and omits some of them. This sample has roughly 160,000 clones, with 85% to 95% found just once. This CDR3 comprises 14 residues. Trimming stripped 6 bases from V and 4 bases from J, with 13 bases between. Germline loops: CDR1 DFQATT, CDR2 SNEGSKA (reference sequence). The rearrangement links TRBV20-1 to TRBJ2-6; D is perhaps TRBD1 (6 bases). The receptor was derived from an adult in good health. Here the sequenced sample was peripheral blood, taken on day 0 of AZD1222 vaccination. This CDR3 is CSASQGSGANVLTF. Written as DNA, the CDR3 is TGCAGTGCGAGTCAGGGGTCAGGGGCCAACGTCCTGACTTTC.